The 20 T cell receptor beta chains presented below share a single source sample, sequenced in a study of identical twins. From the 5' RACE reads, TCRdb called clonotypes with MiXCR, one entry per CDR3 protein. Of about 790,000 distinct CDR3 sequences listed, around a sixth are singletons. This same sample was also part of a study on T cells expressing NK-cell markers.

Sample: PBMCs. The source of these receptors is a woman aged 18-29 years in good health.

This chain uses TRBV5-1 with TRBJ2-7, with TRBD1 identical over 7 bases. The germline CDR1 and CDR2 sequences are SGHRS and YFSETQ. V trimming: 4 bases; J trimming: 2 bases; junction bases outside the gene matches: 9. This CDR3 spans 15 amino acids. The CDR3 DNA reads TGCGCCAGCAGCGCCAATGTGGGGACAGCCTACGAGCAGTACTTC. Its protein product is CASSANVGTAYEQYF.

Details on this clonotype: One end of the junction does not line up with germline, which may come from a read error. This chain joins TRBV6-2 or TRBV6-3 and TRBJ2-3; D unresolved. This CDR3 comprises 15 residues. Germline assignment: CDR1 MNHEY and CDR2 SVGEGT. CDR3 sequence: CTSSYSATWGDTQYF. The CDR3 DNA sequence: TGTACCAGCAGTTACTCGGCTACATGGGGTGATACGCAGTATTTT.

The rearrangement links TRBV18 to TRBJ2-7; 7 bases are a match to TRBD1. CDR1 and CDR2 from the germline V gene are KGHSH and LQKENI. J lost 6 bases, V lost 3 bases, and 5 bases had no gene match. The CDR3 contains 13 residues. The CDR3 spells CASSPDRVGEQYF. In DNA form, the CDR3 reads TGTGCCAGCTCACCCGACAGGGTCGGCGAGCAGTACTTC. The variable domain in full, with the rest retrieved from reference TRBV18 and TRBJ2-7, is NAGVMQNPRHLVRRRGQEARLRCSPMKGHSHVYWYRQLPEEGLKFMVYLQKENIIDESGMPKERFSAEFPKEGPSILRIQQVVRGDSAAYFCASSPDRVGEQYFGPGTRLTVT.

This clonotype was found a few times. The V and J genes are TRBV7-9 and TRBJ2-7, with 10 bases matching TRBD1. CDR3 size: 15 residues. Germline loops: CDR1 SEHNR, CDR2 FQNEAQ (reference sequence). V was pared by 3 bases and J by 6 bases, with 8 bases of the junction left unmatched. CDR3 in amino acids: CASSFSGQGIPEQYF. For the CDR3, the DNA is TGTGCCAGCAGCTTCTCGGGACAGGGGATTCCCGAGCAGTACTTC.

The chain recombines TRBV3-1 with TRBJ2-7; TRBD2 matches at 12 bases. The ends lost 5 bases at V and 5 bases at J; junction bases unmatched: 4. Germline V CDR1 and CDR2: LGHDT, YNNKEL (reference sequence). The CDR3 covers 14 residues. CDR3 nucleotides: TGTGCCAGCAGCATCCTAGCGGGGGGGAACGAGCAGTACTTC. This sequence encodes CASSILAGGNEQYF.

This clonotype has a handful of counts. V and J are TRBV20-1 and TRBJ1-1; 7 bases align to TRBD1. The V and J ends lost 6 bases and 7 bases, in that order; junction bases with no gene match: 5. The CDR3 is 11 amino acids. Germline CDR1 is DFQATT and CDR2 is SNEGSKA (reference sequence). The CDR3 reads CSATGVGEAFF. CDR3 bases: TGCAGTGCCACAGGGGTGGGTGAAGCTTTCTTT.

This clonotype was detected only a few times. The CDR3 is CASSYHTGLVGDTQYF. The CDR3 DNA reads as TGCGCCAGCAGCTACCACACAGGGTTGGTTGGAGATACGCAGTATTTT. V gene TRBV5-1 combines with J gene TRBJ2-3, with D tentatively TRBD1 (6 bases). CDR1 and CDR2 (germline): SGHRS, YFSETQ. The CDR3 is 16 residues long. Trimming took 3 bases from V and 5 from J, leaving 19 bases between them.

This clonotype was found a few times. The chain employs TRBV5-1 and TRBJ2-6; D is unclear. This CDR3 is 14 amino acids long. Germline lookup yields CDR1 SGHRS and CDR2 YFSETQ. V was shortened by 4 bases and J by 3 bases, with 8 bases between the two germline ends. The CDR3 loop reads CASSMSGGANVLTF. The CDR3 bases are TGCGCCAGCAGCATGTCAGGTGGGGCCAACGTCCTGACTTTC.

This chain links TRBV6-1 with TRBJ1-2, with 7 bases identical to TRBD1. With 7 bases clipped from V and 4 bases from J, the junction kept 12 bases outside the gene matches. The CDR3 is made up of 15 amino acids. Per the germline V gene, CDR1 is MNHNS and CDR2 is SASEGT. The CDR3 DNA is TGTGCCAGCACAAAGTCAAACAGGGGACTCTATGGCTACACCTTC. It is translated as CASTKSNRGLYGYTF.

This clonotype has only a few counts. The genes are TRBV12-3 or TRBV12-4 and TRBJ2-7, with D maybe TRBD1 (5 bases). V was trimmed by 1 base and J by 8 bases, leaving 12 bases between them. CDR3 length: 13 residues. The CDR3 DNA reads TGTGCCAGCAGTTTAGGGCAGGGTGGAAAGCAGTACTTC. Translating it yields CASSLGQGGKQYF.

The chain links TRBV6-5 to TRBJ1-2; 7 nucleotides line up with TRBD1. Unmatched junction bases numbered 8, after V lost 10 bases and J lost 9 bases. CDR1 and CDR2 from the germline V gene are MNHEY and SVGAGI. There are 11 residues in the CDR3. CDR3 protein: CAIGTAGSYTF. The DNA of the CDR3 is TGTGCCATCGGGACAGCTGGGAGCTACACCTTC.

This clonotype was seen a few times. The chain has TRBV20-1 and TRBJ2-7, with TRBD2 matching over 10 bases. Germline V gene data show CDR1 as DFQATT and CDR2 as SNEGSKA (reference sequence). The V segment lost 5 bases and the J segment 2 bases; nucleotides outside the gene matches: 6. This CDR3 is built from 14 residues. The CDR3 loop reads CSAPRTSGTYEQYF. The CDR3 coding sequence is TGCAGTGCTCCCCGGACTAGCGGAACCTACGAGCAGTACTTC.

The chain is built from TRBV11-2 and TRBJ2-2; tentative D call: TRBD2 (6 bases). With 8 bases removed from V and 2 bases from J, the gap between germline ends came to 12 bases. Germline V lookup: CDR1 SGHAT, CDR2 FQNNGV. The CDR3 sequence is 14 residues long. The CDR3 loop reads CASGLEGNTGELFF. In DNA, the CDR3 is TGTGCCAGCGGATTGGAGGGTAACACCGGGGAGCTGTTTTTT.

The chain joins TRBV20-1 to TRBJ2-1, with D perhaps matching TRBD1 (5 bases). There are 13 residues in the CDR3. Germline values: CDR1 DFQATT, CDR2 SNEGSKA (reference sequence). V was shortened by 5 bases and J by 3 bases, with 11 bases between the two germline ends. CDR3 sequence: CSALDSFYNEQFF. The CDR3 bases are TGCAGTGCTCTAGACAGTTTCTACAATGAGCAGTTCTTC.

V and J are TRBV12-3 or TRBV12-4 and TRBJ1-2, with D perhaps matching TRBD1 (6 bases). This CDR3 has 13 residues. Trimming removed 6 bases at V and 1 base at J, with 9 bases between. CDR3 residues: CASSGQFNYGYTF. In DNA form, the CDR3 reads TGTGCCAGCAGCGGACAGTTTAACTATGGCTACACCTTC.

The V and J genes are TRBV29-1 and TRBJ2-3; unclear D gene. Per germline, CDR1 SQVTM and CDR2 ANQGSEA. The CDR3 length is 10 residues. The ends were cut back, 7 bases at V and 8 bases at J, with 10 bases in the middle. Here the CDR3 DNA reads TGCAGCGGATTCTGGGTTACGCAGTATTTT. This sequence encodes CSGFWVTQYF.

This clonotype was detected only a few times. This chain links TRBV12-3 or TRBV12-4 with TRBJ2-7; D might be TRBD2 (5 bases). This CDR3 is 16 amino acids long. The ends were cut back, 1 base at V and 2 bases at J, with 15 bases in the middle. CDR3 DNA sequence: TGTGCCAGCAGTTTAGGGCTAGCTGCGGCAACCTACGAGCAGTACTTC. Translation: CASSLGLAAATYEQYF.

The chain joins TRBV7-9 to TRBJ2-1; tentative D call: TRBD2 (5 bases). Trimming removed 3 bases from V and 0 bases from J, with 9 bases in between. Per the germline V gene, CDR1 is SEHNR and CDR2 is FQNEAQ (reference sequence). The CDR3 has 15 residues. For the CDR3, the DNA is TGTGCCAGCAGCTTGGCTAGCTTCTCCTACAATGAGCAGTTCTTC. Translation gives CASSLASFSYNEQFF.

This rearrangement joins TRBV12-3 or TRBV12-4 to TRBJ1-5; D gene uncertain. CDR3 length: 12 amino acids. The V and J ends lost 8 bases and 4 bases respectively, with 9 bases between them. CDR3 nucleotide sequence: TGTGCCAGCGGAGGACGGAATCAGCCCCAGCATTTT. This encodes CASGGRNQPQHF.

This clonotype was counted ten times or more. The rearrangement links TRBV7-3 to TRBJ2-1, with 7 bases aligning to TRBD1. The CDR3 is 16 amino acids. Germline CDR1 is SGHTA and CDR2 is FQGTGA. V shed 3 bases and J 2 bases; nucleotides not matched to a gene: 7. The CDR3 sequence: CASSFYAGTAYNEQFF. CDR3 DNA sequence: TGTGCCAGCAGCTTTTACGCCGGGACAGCCTACAATGAGCAGTTCTTC.